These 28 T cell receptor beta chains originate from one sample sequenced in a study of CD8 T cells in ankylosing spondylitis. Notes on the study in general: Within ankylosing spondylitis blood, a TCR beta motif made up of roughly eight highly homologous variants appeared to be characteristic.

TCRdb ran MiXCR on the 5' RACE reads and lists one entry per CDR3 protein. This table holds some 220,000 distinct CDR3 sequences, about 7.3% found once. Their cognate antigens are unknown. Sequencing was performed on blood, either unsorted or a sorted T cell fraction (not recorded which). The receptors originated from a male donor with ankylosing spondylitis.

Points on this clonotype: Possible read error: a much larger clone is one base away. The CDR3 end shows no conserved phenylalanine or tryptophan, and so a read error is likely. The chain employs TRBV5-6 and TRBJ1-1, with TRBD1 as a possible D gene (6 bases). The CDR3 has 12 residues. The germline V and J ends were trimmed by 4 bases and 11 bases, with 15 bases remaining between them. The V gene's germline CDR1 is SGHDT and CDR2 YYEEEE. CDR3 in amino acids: CASSPRGGAAFL. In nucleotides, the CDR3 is TGTGCCAGCAGCCCGCGAGGGGGGGCTGCTTTCCTT.

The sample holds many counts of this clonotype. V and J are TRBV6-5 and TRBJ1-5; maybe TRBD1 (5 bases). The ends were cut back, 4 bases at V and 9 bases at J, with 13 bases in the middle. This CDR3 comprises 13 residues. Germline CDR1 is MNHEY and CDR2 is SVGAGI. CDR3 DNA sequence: TGTGCCAGCAGTTCGGGACTCCTTGGGCCCCAGCATTTT. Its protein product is CASSSGLLGPQHF.

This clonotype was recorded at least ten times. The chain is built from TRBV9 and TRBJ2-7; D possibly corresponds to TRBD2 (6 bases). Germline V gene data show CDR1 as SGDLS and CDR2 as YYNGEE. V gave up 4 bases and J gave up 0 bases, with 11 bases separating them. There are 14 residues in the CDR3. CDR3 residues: CASSPVGSSYEQYF. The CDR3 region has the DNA TGTGCCAGCAGCCCGGTCGGGAGCTCCTACGAGCAGTACTTC.

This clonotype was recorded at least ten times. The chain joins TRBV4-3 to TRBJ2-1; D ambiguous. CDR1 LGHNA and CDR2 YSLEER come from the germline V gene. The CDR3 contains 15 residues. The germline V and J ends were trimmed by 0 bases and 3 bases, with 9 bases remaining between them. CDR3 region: CASSQETSRYNEQFF. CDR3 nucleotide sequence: TGCGCCAGCAGCCAAGAAACTTCCCGCTACAATGAGCAGTTCTTC.

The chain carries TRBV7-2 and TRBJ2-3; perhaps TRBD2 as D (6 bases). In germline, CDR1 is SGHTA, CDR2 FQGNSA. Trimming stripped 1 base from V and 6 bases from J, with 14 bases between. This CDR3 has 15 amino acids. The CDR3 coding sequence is TGTGCCAGCAGCTTAGTATCGGGGGTCCCCGATACGCAGTATTTT. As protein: CASSLVSGVPDTQYF.

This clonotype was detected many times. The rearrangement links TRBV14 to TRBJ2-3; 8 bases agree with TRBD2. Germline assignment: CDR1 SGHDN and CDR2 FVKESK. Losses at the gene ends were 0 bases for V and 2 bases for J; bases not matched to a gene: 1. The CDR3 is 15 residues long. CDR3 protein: CASSQELAATDTQYF. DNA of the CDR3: TGTGCCAGCAGCCAAGAACTAGCGGCCACAGATACGCAGTATTTT.

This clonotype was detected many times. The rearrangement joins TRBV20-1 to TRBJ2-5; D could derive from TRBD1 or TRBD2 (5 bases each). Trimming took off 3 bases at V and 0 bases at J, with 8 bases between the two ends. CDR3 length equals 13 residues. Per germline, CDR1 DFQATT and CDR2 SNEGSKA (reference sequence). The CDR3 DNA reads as TGCAGTGCTAGTAGGGACGACCAAGAGACCCAGTACTTC. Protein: CSASRDDQETQYF.

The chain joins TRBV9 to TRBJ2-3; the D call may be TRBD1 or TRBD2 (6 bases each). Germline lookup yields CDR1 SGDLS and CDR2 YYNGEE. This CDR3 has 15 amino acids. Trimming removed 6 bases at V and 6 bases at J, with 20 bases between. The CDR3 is CASTQSGGHLDTQYF. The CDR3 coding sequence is TGTGCCAGCACCCAGAGTGGGGGGCATCTCGATACGCAGTATTTT.

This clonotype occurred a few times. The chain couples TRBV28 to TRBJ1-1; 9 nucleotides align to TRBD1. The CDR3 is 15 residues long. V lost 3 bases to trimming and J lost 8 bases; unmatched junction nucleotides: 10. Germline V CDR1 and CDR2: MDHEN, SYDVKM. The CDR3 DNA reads TGTGCCAGCAGTTTGACCGGGACAGGGCTAACCGAAGCTTTCTTT. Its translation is CASSLTGTGLTEAFF.

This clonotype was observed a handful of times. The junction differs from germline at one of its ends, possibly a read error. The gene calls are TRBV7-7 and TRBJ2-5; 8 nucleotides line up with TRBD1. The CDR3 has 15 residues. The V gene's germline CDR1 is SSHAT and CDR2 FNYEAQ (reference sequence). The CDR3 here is CASSFGTGVPETQYF. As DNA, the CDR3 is TGTGCTAGCAGCTTCGGGACAGGCGTTCCGGAGACCCAGTACTTC.

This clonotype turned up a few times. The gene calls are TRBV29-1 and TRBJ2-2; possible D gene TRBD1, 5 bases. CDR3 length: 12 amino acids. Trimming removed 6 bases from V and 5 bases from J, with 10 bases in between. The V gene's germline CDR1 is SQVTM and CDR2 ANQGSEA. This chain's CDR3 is CSVIGVTGELFF. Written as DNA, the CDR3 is TGCAGCGTAATAGGGGTAACCGGGGAGCTGTTTTTT.

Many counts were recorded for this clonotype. The CDR3 reads CASSYSQGRYEQYF. The CDR3 coding sequence is TGTGCCAGCAGTTACTCGCAGGGGCGATACGAGCAGTACTTC. The V and J genes are TRBV6-5 and TRBJ2-7; D is possibly TRBD1 (6 bases). The CDR3 covers 14 residues. The V end lost 0 bases, the J end lost 4 bases, and 10 bases lay between the germline ends. Germline V lookup: CDR1 MNHEY, CDR2 SVGAGI.

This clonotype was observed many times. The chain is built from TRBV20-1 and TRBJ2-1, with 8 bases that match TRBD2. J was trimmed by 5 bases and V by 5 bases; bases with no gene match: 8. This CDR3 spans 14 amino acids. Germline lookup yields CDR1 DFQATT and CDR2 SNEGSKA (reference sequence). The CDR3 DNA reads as TGCAGTGCTGGGGGACTAGGAAAGAACAATGAGCAGTTCTTC. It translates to CSAGGLGKNNEQFF.

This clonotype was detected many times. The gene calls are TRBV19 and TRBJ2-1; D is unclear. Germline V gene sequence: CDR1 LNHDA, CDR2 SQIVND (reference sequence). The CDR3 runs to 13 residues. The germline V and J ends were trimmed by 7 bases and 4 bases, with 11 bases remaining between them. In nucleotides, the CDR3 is TGTGCCAGTAAAATAAGAGGATACAATGAGCAGTTCTTC. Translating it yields CASKIRGYNEQFF.

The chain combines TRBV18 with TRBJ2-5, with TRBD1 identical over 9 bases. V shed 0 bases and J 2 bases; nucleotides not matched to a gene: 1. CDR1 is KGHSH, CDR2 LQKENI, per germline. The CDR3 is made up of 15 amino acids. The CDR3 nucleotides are TGTGCCAGCTCACCACCGGGACAGGGACAAGAGACCCAGTACTTC. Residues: CASSPPGQGQETQYF. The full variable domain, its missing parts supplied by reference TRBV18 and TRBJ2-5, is NAGVMQNPRHLVRRRGQEARLRCSPMKGHSHVYWYRQLPEEGLKFMVYLQKENIIDESGMPKERFSAEFPKEGPSILRIQQVVRGDSAAYFCASSPPGQGQETQYFGPGTRLLVL.

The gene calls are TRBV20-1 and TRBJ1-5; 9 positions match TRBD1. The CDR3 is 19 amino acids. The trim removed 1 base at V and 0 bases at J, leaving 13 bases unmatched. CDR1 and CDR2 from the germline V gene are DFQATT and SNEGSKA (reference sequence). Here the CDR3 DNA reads TGCAGTGCTAGAGGTCACAGGGGGCTTGGGATATATAGCAATCAGCCCCAGCATTTT. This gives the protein CSARGHRGLGIYSNQPQHF.

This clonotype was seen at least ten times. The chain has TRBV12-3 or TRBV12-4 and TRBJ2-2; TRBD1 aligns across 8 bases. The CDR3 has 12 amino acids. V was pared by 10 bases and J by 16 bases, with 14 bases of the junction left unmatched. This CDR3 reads CATRQGSGVRFF. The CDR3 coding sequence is TGTGCCACAAGACAGGGGTCGGGGGTCAGGTTTTTT.

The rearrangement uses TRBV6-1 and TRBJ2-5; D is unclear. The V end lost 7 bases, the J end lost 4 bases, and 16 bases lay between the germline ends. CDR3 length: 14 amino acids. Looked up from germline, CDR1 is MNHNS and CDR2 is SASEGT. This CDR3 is CASTDRVRLETQYF. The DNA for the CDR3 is TGTGCCAGCACGGACCGCGTCCGTCTAGAGACCCAGTACTTC.

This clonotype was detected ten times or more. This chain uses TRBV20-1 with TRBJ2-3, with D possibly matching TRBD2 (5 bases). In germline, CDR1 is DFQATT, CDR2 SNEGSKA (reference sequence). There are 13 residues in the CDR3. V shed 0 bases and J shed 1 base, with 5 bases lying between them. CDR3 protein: CSARERGTDTQYF. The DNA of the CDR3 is TGCAGTGCTAGAGAGAGGGGCACAGATACGCAGTATTTT.

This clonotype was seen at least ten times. CDR3 DNA: TGCGCCAGCAGTGAGTCGGGGACTGATGGCTACACCTTC. It yields the protein CASSESGTDGYTF. The genes are TRBV10-1 and TRBJ1-2; possible D gene TRBD1, 5 bases. In germline, CDR1 is WNHNN, CDR2 SYGVQD (reference sequence). The CDR3 has 13 residues. V was pared by 0 bases and J by 6 bases, with 8 bases between.

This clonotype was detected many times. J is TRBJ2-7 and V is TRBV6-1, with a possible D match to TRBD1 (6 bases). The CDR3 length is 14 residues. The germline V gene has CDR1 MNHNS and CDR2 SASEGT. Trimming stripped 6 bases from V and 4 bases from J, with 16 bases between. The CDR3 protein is CASSPIKQGYEQYF. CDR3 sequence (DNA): TGTGCCAGCAGCCCCATTAAACAGGGTTACGAGCAGTACTTC.

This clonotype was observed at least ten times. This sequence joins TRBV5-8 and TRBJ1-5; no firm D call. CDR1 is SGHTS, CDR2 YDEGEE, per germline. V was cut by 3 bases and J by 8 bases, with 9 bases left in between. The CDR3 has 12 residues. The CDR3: CASSYTTEPQHF. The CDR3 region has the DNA TGTGCCAGCAGCTACACAACGGAGCCCCAGCATTTT.

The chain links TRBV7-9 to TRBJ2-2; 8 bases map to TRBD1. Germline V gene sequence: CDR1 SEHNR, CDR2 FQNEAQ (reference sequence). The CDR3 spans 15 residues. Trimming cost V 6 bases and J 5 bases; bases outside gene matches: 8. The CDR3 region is CASSSPDRDTGELFF. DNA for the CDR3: TGTGCCAGCAGTTCCCCGGACAGGGATACCGGGGAGCTGTTTTTT.

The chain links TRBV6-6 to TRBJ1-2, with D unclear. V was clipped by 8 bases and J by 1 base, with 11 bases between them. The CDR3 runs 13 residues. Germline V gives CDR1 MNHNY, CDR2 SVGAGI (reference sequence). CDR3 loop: CASPRRGNYGYTF. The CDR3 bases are TGTGCCAGCCCTCGACGGGGTAACTATGGCTACACCTTC.

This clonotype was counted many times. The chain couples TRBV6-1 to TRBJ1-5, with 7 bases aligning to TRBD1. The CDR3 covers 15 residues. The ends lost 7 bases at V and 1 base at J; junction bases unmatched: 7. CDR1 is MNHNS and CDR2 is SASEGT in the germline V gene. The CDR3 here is CASNFQGVSNQPQHF. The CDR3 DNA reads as TGTGCCAGCAACTTCCAGGGGGTGAGCAATCAGCCCCAGCATTTT.

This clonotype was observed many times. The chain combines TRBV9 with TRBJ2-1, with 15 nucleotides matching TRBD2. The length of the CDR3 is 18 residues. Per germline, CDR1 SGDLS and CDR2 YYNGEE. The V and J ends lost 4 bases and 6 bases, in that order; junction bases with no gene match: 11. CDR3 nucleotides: TGTGCCAGCAGCCATACTATTCGGACTAGCGGGGGGGCCAATGAGCAGTTCTTC. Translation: CASSHTIRTSGGANEQFF.

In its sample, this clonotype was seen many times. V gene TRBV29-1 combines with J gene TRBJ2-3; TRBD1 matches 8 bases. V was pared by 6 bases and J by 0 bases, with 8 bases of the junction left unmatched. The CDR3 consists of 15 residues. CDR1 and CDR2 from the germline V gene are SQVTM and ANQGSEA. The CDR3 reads CSVDTGGYSTDTQYF. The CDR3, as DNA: TGCAGCGTGGACACAGGGGGTTATAGCACAGATACGCAGTATTTT.

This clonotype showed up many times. DNA of the CDR3: TGCAGTGCTAGCCTAACAGGGAACAGCAATCAGCCCCAGCATTTT. It yields the protein CSASLTGNSNQPQHF. V gene TRBV20-1 combines with J gene TRBJ1-5, with D tentatively TRBD1 (6 bases). Trimming took off 3 bases at V and 1 base at J, with 13 bases between the two ends. The CDR3 runs to 15 residues. Per germline, CDR1 DFQATT and CDR2 SNEGSKA (reference sequence).